This T cell receptor (beta chain) was sequenced during a study of cytomegalovirus exposure and HLA in healthy donors. General observations from the study: When the data were analyzed later, several of the most significant clusters appeared to be linked to common viral pathogens. In a later analysis, productive TCRs from donors in an Asian-associated ancestry cluster reportedly carried fewer N-insertions than the cohort mean.

The PCR ran on 60 Vbeta and 13 Jbeta primers. The protocol was immunoSEQ multiplex PCR, while the TCRdb copy is restricted to in-frame clones and leaves out a portion. The repertoire table contains around 50,000 clones. The V segment lost 4 bases and the J segment 0 bases; nucleotides outside the gene matches: 2. This CDR3 contains 16 residues. Germline CDR1 LGHNA, CDR2 YSLEER. Each donor was healthy, and each was a bone marrow donor. A note on this clone: Its antigen is undetermined.

This receptor was taken from a middle-aged woman in good health and CMV-seronegative. The chain combines TRBV4-3 with TRBJ2-6, with 8 bases lining up with TRBD1. The sequencing sample was made of PBMCs. CDR3 loop: CASSLGQGSGANVLTF. The DNA of the CDR3 is TGCGCCAGCAGCCTCGGACAGGGCTCTGGGGCCAACGTCCTGACTTTC.